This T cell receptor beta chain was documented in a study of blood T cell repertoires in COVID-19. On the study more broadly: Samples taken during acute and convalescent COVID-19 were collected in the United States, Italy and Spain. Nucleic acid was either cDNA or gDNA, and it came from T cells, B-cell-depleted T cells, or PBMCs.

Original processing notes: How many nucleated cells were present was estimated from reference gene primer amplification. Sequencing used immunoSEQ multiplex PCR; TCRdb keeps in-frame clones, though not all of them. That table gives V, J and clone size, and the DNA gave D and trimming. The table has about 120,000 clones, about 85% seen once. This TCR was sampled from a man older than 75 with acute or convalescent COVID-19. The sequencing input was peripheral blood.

For the CDR3, the DNA is TGTGCCAGCAGCCCCCGAGGGGGGGCGCCGGGCACTGAAGCTTTCTTT. Residues: CASSPRGGAPGTEAFF. The chain recombines TRBV7-3 with TRBJ1-1; D might be TRBD1 (6 bases). Trimming removed 5 bases at V and 4 bases at J, with 20 bases between. The CDR3 consists of 16 residues. Germline CDR1 and CDR2: SGHTA and FQGTGA.